This record concerns one T cell receptor beta chain sequence. This record belongs to a study of shared clonotypes between healthy human individuals. The CDR3 has 15 residues. The V segment lost 3 bases and the J segment 7 bases; nucleotides outside the gene matches: 5. Looked up from germline, CDR1 is SGHAT and CDR2 is FQNNGV. Clones were read by immunoSEQ multiplex PCR, and TCRdb kept only the in-frame ones, dropping some. In the table there are around 2,000,000 clones, 95% of which are singletons. This TCR derives from a young man in good health. The V and J genes are TRBV11-2 and TRBJ2-7; TRBD2 agrees at 14 bases. The specimen was naive CD4+ T cells sorted from blood. As to subset: CD45RA+ positively selected. The CDR3 spells CASSLTSGGAQEQYF. The CDR3, as DNA: TGTGCCAGCAGCTTGACTAGCGGGGGGGCCCAGGAGCAGTACTTC.